This TCR beta chain emerged from a study of blood T cell repertoires in COVID-19. Across the study: T cells, B-cell-depleted T cells, or PBMCs supplied cDNA or gDNA.

The repertoire was sequenced with immunoSEQ multiplex PCR; TCRdb's copy has only in-frame clones and lacks some. This sample has approximately 100,000 clones, with 70% to 90% found just once. Sequencing input: peripheral blood. This clonotype was obtained from a woman aged 55-69 years with acute or convalescent COVID-19.

CDR3 sequence reads: CASSRPLGAGANVLTF. CDR3 bases: TGCGCCAGCAGCCGTCCATTGGGGGCCGGGGCCAACGTCCTGACTTTC. The gene calls are TRBV4-1 and TRBJ2-6, with TRBD1 as a possible D gene (6 bases). From germline, CDR1 is MGHRA and CDR2 YSYEKL. The CDR3 is 16 residues long. V gave up 4 bases and J gave up 4 bases, with 14 bases separating them.